The 25 T cell receptor beta chains below were found in one sample sequenced in a study of cytomegalovirus exposure and HLA in healthy donors. The PCR employed 60 Vbeta primers together with 13 Jbeta primers. TCRdb's copy holds only in-frame clones and misses some; the assay was immunoSEQ multiplex PCR. Counted here are roughly 97,000 clones, around 10% occurring once; the ten biggest clones make up under 6%. Sequencing was performed on PBMCs. The receptors come from a man between 40 and 49 years old in good health and CMV-seropositive.

This chain connects TRBV6-1 to TRBJ1-1; TRBD1 matches 9 bases. The germline CDR1 and CDR2 sequences are MNHNS and SASEGT. CDR3 length: 15 amino acids. V was clipped by 10 bases and J by 5 bases; unmatched bases: 14. The CDR3 DNA follows: TGTGCCACCCAGGGATCACAGGGGGCTGGAACTGAAGCTTTCTTT. Translating it yields CATQGSQGAGTEAFF.

This clone was recorded a few times. V is TRBV27 and J is TRBJ1-2; 7 nucleotides match TRBD1. CDR1 is MNHEY and CDR2 is SMNVEV in the germline V gene (reference sequence). With V trimmed by 3 bases and J by 3 bases, 13 bases remained unmatched. This CDR3 contains 17 residues. As DNA, the CDR3 is TGTGCCAGCAGTTTCTCGAATTACCTAACAGGGGACTATGGCTACACCTTC. It yields the protein CASSFSNYLTGDYGYTF.

J is TRBJ2-3 and V is TRBV6-4, with D possibly matching TRBD2 (5 bases). The CDR3 loop spans 15 amino acids. Germline lookup yields CDR1 MRHNA and CDR2 SNTAGT. V lost 8 bases and J lost 0, with 15 bases in between. CDR3 loop: CASGSLAGSTDTQYF. DNA of the CDR3: TGTGCCAGCGGATCTCTGGCGGGCAGCACAGATACGCAGTATTTT.

V and J are TRBV14 and TRBJ2-7; 14 bases line up with TRBD2. This CDR3 is 19 amino acids long. J gave up 6 bases and V 4 bases, and 17 bases lay outside the gene matches. Germline CDR1 is SGHDN and CDR2 is FVKESK. The CDR3 DNA is TGTGCCAGCAGCCCTCTTGCGACTAGCGGGAGGGCCGGTAAACTCGAGCAGTACTTC. The encoded protein is CASSPLATSGRAGKLEQYF.

The chain carries TRBV7-9 and TRBJ2-7; TRBD1 is a possible D gene (6 bases). The CDR3 runs 15 residues. V lost 5 bases, J lost 6 bases, and 20 bases lay in between. The germline gives CDR1 SEHNR, CDR2 FQNEAQ (reference sequence). As DNA, the CDR3 is TGTGCCAGCAGCAACAGGGTGGGAGACTTCTCCGAGCAGTACTTC. Its translation: CASSNRVGDFSEQYF.

This clone has only a few counts. The V and J genes are TRBV9 and TRBJ1-1; a weak D match, TRBD1 (5 bases). The CDR3 sequence is 16 residues long. Trimming removed 3 bases from V and 5 bases from J, with 20 bases in between. CDR1 SGDLS and CDR2 YYNGEE come from the germline V gene. CDR3 residues: CASSANPSTGETEAFF. CDR3 nucleotide sequence: TGTGCCAGCAGCGCCAACCCTTCGACGGGGGAAACTGAAGCTTTCTTT.

In this sample, this clone turned up a few times. The chain couples TRBV5-6 to TRBJ1-2; 7 positions agree with TRBD1. CDR1 is SGHDT, CDR2 YYEEEE, per germline. The trim removed 4 bases at V and 5 bases at J, leaving 11 bases unmatched. CDR3 length: 15 residues. DNA for the CDR3: TGTGCCAGCAGCACAGGAACAGGGGATTGGTATGGCTACACCTTC. Its translation is CASSTGTGDWYGYTF.

This clone appeared a few times. The chain recombines TRBV19 with TRBJ1-1; 7 bases align to TRBD1. Germline trimming cut 5 bases from V and 1 base from J; bases unmatched to any gene: 13. Germline values: CDR1 LNHDA, CDR2 SQIVND (reference sequence). The CDR3 consists of 17 residues. CDR3 in amino acids: CASSPWTGRHENTEAFF. As DNA, the CDR3 is TGTGCCAGTAGTCCGTGGACAGGAAGGCATGAGAACACTGAAGCTTTCTTT.

J is TRBJ2-7 and V is TRBV30; 7 nucleotides agree with TRBD2. This CDR3 has 13 residues. V was clipped by 4 bases and J by 4 bases; unmatched bases: 7. The germline V gene has CDR1 GTSNPN and CDR2 SVGIG (reference sequence). The CDR3 spells CAWTRSGTYEQYF. The DNA for the CDR3 is TGTGCCTGGACCAGGAGCGGGACTTACGAGCAGTACTTC.

This clone occurred a few times. CDR3 residues: CASSGTPLDRGLDEQYF. CDR3 DNA: TGCGCCAGCAGTGGAACCCCCCTGGACAGGGGTCTTGACGAGCAGTACTTC. The V gene is TRBV10-2, the J gene TRBJ2-7; 9 bases are a match to TRBD1. CDR3 length: 17 amino acids. Germline V gives CDR1 WSHSY, CDR2 SAAADI. The ends lost 4 bases at V and 5 bases at J; junction bases unmatched: 15.

This clone was seen a few times. The V call is TRBV5-4, the J call TRBJ2-7; weak D call: TRBD1 (5 bases). The CDR3 has 15 residues. Trimming stripped 2 bases from V and 1 base from J, with 13 bases between. Germline V CDR1 and CDR2: SGHNT, YYREEE (reference sequence). The CDR3 protein is CASSFFETVSYEQYF. In DNA, the CDR3 is TGTGCCAGCAGCTTTTTCGAGACAGTATCCTACGAGCAGTACTTC.

This chain joins TRBV27 and TRBJ2-3; D possibly corresponds to TRBD2 (6 bases). The germline V and J ends were trimmed by 5 bases and 4 bases, with 13 bases remaining between them. The CDR3 length is 14 residues. Germline V lookup: CDR1 MNHEY, CDR2 SMNVEV (reference sequence). CDR3 protein: CASSPSGLADTQYF. CDR3 sequence (DNA): TGTGCCAGCAGTCCCTCGGGACTGGCAGATACGCAGTATTTT.

This clone was detected once. This chain uses TRBV5-1 with TRBJ2-5, with D possibly being TRBD1 (6 bases). Judging by the DNA end, TRBJ2-7 fits better; the J call may be wrong. The CDR3 sequence is 15 residues long. Germline loops: CDR1 SGHRS, CDR2 YFSETQ. The CDR3 sequence: CASSSLGIGGYEQYF. As DNA, the CDR3 is TGCGCCAGCAGCTCCCTCGGAATAGGGGGATACGAGCAGTACTTC.

The chain is built from TRBV6-4 and TRBJ2-3; 13 positions match TRBD2. The CDR3 covers 20 residues. Germline CDR1 MRHNA, CDR2 SNTAGT. The trim removed 5 bases at V and 1 base at J, leaving 15 bases unmatched. The CDR3 DNA follows: TGTGCCAGCAGTCGCTCCGGACTAGCGGGAGTGAGGTTAGGCACAGATACGCAGTATTTT. Translation gives CASSRSGLAGVRLGTDTQYF.

The chain couples TRBV21-1 to TRBJ1-1; the table names TRBD1, a call not compared with the DNA. TRBV21-1 constitutes a pseudogene. The CDR3 totals 15 residues. The CDR3 DNA is TGTGCCAGCAGCAAAGGGGGCAGATTGAACACTGAAGCTTTCTTT. Protein: CASSKGGRLNTEAFF.

This clone was observed a few times. The V gene is TRBV2, the J gene TRBJ1-1; D is undetermined. The V and J ends lost 2 bases and 5 bases respectively, with 15 bases between them. Germline V gene data show CDR1 as SNHLY and CDR2 as FYNNEI. This CDR3 is built from 15 residues. As DNA, the CDR3 is TGTGCCAGCAGTGAAAGTCAATCGCCTAAGACTGAAGCTTTCTTT. This sequence encodes CASSESQSPKTEAFF.

This clone was counted between two and nine times. The chain joins TRBV28 to TRBJ2-7; TRBD1 matches 9 bases. The germline gives CDR1 MDHEN, CDR2 SYDVKM. The trim removed 5 bases at V and 6 bases at J, leaving 5 bases unmatched. The CDR3 length is 13 residues. The CDR3 DNA sequence: TGTGCCAGCAGTCCGGGACAGGGTTCCGAGCAGTACTTC. Translating it yields CASSPGQGSEQYF.

The rearrangement joins TRBV19 to TRBJ2-1; D call uncertain. V shed 10 bases and J shed 0 bases, with 22 bases lying between them. CDR1 is LNHDA and CDR2 is SQIVND in the germline V gene (reference sequence). The CDR3 contains 17 residues. CDR3 sequence: CATYPWALSSSYNEQFF. The CDR3 DNA follows: TGTGCCACCTACCCCTGGGCGCTTTCGAGCTCCTACAATGAGCAGTTCTTC.

This chain links TRBV9 with TRBJ2-4; 8 bases line up with TRBD1. Unmatched junction bases numbered 3, after V lost 3 bases and J lost 4 bases. The CDR3 extends over 14 amino acids. Germline values: CDR1 SGDLS, CDR2 YYNGEE. CDR3 in amino acids: CASSGDRGKNIQYF. CDR3 nucleotides: TGTGCCAGCAGCGGCGACAGGGGAAAAAACATTCAGTACTTC.

The chain joins TRBV15 to TRBJ2-1; TRBD2 matches at 11 bases. Germline CDR1 reads LNHNV; CDR2 reads YYDKDF (reference sequence). V gave up 11 bases and J gave up 5 bases; unmatched junction bases: 11. The CDR3 length is 15 residues. CDR3 nucleotide sequence: TGTGCCGCACATAGCGGGAGGGGTAGCCACAATGAGCAGTTCTTC. Its translation is CAAHSGRGSHNEQFF.

The J gene is TRBJ2-5, the V gene TRBV25-1, with TRBD2 matching over 11 bases. The CDR3 covers 14 residues. Germline V lookup: CDR1 MGHDK, CDR2 SYGVNS. V shed 8 bases and J 2 bases; nucleotides not matched to a gene: 4. CDR3 region: CASQLAGDQETQYF. The DNA of the CDR3 is TGTGCCAGCCAACTAGCGGGAGATCAAGAGACCCAGTACTTC.

V is TRBV5-5 and J is TRBJ1-4, with D tentatively TRBD1 (5 bases). Germline CDR1 is SGHKS and CDR2 is YYEKEE (reference sequence). The CDR3 loop spans 17 amino acids. The V gene lost 0 bases and the J gene lost 3 bases, with 15 bases spanning the gap. CDR3 in amino acids: CASSLVPRRAANEKLFF. In DNA form, the CDR3 reads TGTGCCAGCAGCTTGGTCCCTCGCAGGGCCGCTAATGAAAAACTGTTTTTT.

This sequence joins TRBV9 and TRBJ2-7; 14 nucleotides align to TRBD2. The length of the CDR3 is 16 residues. The V segment lost 0 bases and the J segment 6 bases; nucleotides outside the gene matches: 5. Germline V lookup: CDR1 SGDLS, CDR2 YYNGEE. The CDR3 region has the DNA TGTGCCAGCAGCGTAGAGGGACTAGCGGGAGTTGCCGAGCAGTACTTC. Encoded protein: CASSVEGLAGVAEQYF.

In this sample, this clone turned up a few times. The V gene is TRBV29-1, the J gene TRBJ1-3, with TRBD1 identical over 12 bases. V shed 7 bases, J shed 3 bases, and the junction held 4 bases outside the gene matches. CDR1 is SQVTM and CDR2 is ANQGSEA in the germline V gene. CDR3 length: 14 amino acids. The CDR3 loop reads CSARDRGLGNTIYF. The CDR3 DNA reads TGCAGCGCTAGGGACAGGGGGCTTGGAAACACCATATATTTT.

This clone was seen a few times. The V gene is TRBV18, the J gene TRBJ2-1; 14 bases line up with TRBD2. The CDR3 is 16 residues long. The J segment lost 9 bases and the V segment lost 4 bases, leaving 8 bases of the junction unmatched. Germline V gene data show CDR1 as KGHSH and CDR2 as LQKENI. In DNA form, the CDR3 reads TGTGCCAGCTCACGTACTGGGACTAGCGGGAGTACTGAGCAGTTCTTC. This translates into CASSRTGTSGSTEQFF.